The source of this T cell receptor beta chain is a study of blood T cell repertoires in COVID-19. The wider study: Collection of acute and convalescent COVID-19 samples took place in the United States, Italy and Spain. The analysed material was cDNA or gDNA that came from T cells, B-cell-depleted T cells, or PBMCs.

In the original workflow: Reference gene primers were amplified, and this amplification served to estimate nucleated cell counts. Profiled with immunoSEQ multiplex PCR; TCRdb holds only in-frame clones, not every one. V and J calls and clone size come straight from that table; D and trimming were deduced from the DNA. The profile shows fewer than 150,000 clones, 88% of them singletons. Sequencing used peripheral blood. This sequence originates from a man between 45 and 60 years old with active or convalescent COVID-19.

The CDR3 loop is CASSSRAGAYNEQFF. The CDR3 nucleotides read TGTGCCAGTAGTAGCCGGGCAGGGGCCTACAATGAGCAGTTCTTC. This chain connects TRBV19 to TRBJ2-1, with D maybe TRBD1 (6 bases). The CDR3 length is 15 residues. Trimming pared 4 bases from V and 2 bases from J, leaving 12 bases between. Germline loops: CDR1 LNHDA, CDR2 SQIVND (reference sequence).